The source of this T cell receptor (beta chain) is a study of T cells in Graves' hyperthyroidism and ophthalmopathy. Study outcomes and limitations: Before onset, by a median of approximately 6.8 months, the model predicted ophthalmopathy. By a 13 V-J model, ophthalmopathy was set apart from stable hyperthyroidism.

In the case of this clonotype: Antigen: not known. Given a much more abundant clone one base away, this may be a read error.

Amplified regions were TCR beta CDR3 sequences from RNA transcripts. With the HTBI primer set, the TCR CDR3 went through a first round of RT-PCR. Using its own MiXCR run on the multiplex PCR reads, TCRdb lists one record per CDR3 protein. Among a few hundred thousand distinct CDR3 sequences, about 45% were seen once, and the ten largest hold roughly 7.7%. These patients, aged 18 to 65, had recently diagnosed hyperthyroidism lasting under 2 months. V gave up 6 bases and J gave up 1 base; unmatched junction bases: 11. Germline CDR1 is SGHAT and CDR2 is FQNNGV. The CDR3 runs 17 residues. The V gene is TRBV11-2, the J gene TRBJ2-5, with 10 positions matching TRBD2. The clonotype comes from a woman younger than 35 with Graves' hyperthyroidism. Sequencing was performed on peripheral blood or thyroid tissue (not recorded which). Written as DNA, the CDR3 is TGTGCCAGCAGAGGGCTGCTAGCGGGAGTGGGCCAAGAGACCCAGTACTTC. Translating gives CASRGLLAGVGQETQYF.